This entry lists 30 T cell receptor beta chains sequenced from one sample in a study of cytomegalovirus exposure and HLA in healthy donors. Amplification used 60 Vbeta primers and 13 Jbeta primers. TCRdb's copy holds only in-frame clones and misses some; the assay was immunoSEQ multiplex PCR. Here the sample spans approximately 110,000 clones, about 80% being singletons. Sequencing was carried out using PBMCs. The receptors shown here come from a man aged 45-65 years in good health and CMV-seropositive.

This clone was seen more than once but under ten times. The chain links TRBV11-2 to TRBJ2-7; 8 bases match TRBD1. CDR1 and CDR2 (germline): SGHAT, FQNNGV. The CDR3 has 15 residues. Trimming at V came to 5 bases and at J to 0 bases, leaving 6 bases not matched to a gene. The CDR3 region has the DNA TGTGCCAGCAGCCCCCGGACAGGGAGCTCCTACGAGCAGTACTTC. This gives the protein CASSPRTGSSYEQYF.

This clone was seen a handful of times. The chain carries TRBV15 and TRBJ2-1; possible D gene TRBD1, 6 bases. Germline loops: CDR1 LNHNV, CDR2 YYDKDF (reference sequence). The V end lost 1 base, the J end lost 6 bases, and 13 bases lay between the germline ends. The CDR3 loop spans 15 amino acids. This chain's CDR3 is CATSRGGPTPNEQFF. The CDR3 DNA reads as TGTGCCACCAGCAGAGGGGGGCCGACCCCCAATGAGCAGTTCTTC.

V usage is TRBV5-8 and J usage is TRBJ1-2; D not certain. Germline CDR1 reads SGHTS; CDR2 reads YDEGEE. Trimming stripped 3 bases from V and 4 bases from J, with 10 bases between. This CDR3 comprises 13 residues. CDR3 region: CASSYPGVYGYTF. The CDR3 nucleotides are TGTGCCAGCAGCTACCCGGGAGTCTATGGCTACACCTTC.

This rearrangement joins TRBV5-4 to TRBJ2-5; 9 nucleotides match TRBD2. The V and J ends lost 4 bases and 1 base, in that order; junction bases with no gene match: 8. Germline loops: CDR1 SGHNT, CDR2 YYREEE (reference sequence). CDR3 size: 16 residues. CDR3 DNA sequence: TGTGCCAGCAGCCGGCAGGGGCGGGGGGGCCAAGAGACCCAGTACTTC. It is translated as CASSRQGRGGQETQYF.

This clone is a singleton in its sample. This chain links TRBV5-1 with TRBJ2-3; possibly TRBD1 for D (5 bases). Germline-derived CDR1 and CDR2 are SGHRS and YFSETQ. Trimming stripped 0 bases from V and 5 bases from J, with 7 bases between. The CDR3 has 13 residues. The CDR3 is CASSLAQGDTQYF. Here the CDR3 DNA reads TGCGCCAGCAGCTTGGCCCAGGGAGATACGCAGTATTTT.

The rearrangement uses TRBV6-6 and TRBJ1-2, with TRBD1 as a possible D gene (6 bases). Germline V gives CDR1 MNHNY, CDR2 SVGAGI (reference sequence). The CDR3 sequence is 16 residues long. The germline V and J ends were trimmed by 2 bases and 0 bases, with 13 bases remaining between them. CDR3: CASSYPPGHSNYGYTF. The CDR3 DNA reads TGTGCCAGCAGTTACCCACCGGGACACTCTAACTATGGCTACACCTTC.

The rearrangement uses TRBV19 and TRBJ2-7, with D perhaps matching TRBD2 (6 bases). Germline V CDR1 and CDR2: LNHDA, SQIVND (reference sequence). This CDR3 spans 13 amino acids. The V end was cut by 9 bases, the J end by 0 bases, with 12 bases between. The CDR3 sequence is CASNAGGSYEQYF. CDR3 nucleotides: TGTGCCAGCAACGCCGGGGGCTCCTACGAGCAGTACTTC.

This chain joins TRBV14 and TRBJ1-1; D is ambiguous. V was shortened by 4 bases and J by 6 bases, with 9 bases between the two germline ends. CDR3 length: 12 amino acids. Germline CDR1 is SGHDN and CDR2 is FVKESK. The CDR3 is CASSRPLAEAFF. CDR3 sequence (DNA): TGTGCCAGCAGCCGCCCCCTAGCTGAAGCTTTCTTT.

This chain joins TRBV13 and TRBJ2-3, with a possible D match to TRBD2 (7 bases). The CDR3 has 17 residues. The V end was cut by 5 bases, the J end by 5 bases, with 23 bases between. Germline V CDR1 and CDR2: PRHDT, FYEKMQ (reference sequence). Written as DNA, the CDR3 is TGTGCCAGCAGCCCGCCCCTTAGGGGGGGCTCGAAAGATACGCAGTATTTT. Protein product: CASSPPLRGGSKDTQYF.

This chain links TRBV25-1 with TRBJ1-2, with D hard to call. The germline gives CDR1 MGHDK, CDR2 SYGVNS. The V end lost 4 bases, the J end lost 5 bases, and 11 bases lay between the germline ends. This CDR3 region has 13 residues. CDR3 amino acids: CASSGGLLYGYTF. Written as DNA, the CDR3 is TGTGCCAGCAGTGGTGGACTACTATATGGCTACACCTTC.

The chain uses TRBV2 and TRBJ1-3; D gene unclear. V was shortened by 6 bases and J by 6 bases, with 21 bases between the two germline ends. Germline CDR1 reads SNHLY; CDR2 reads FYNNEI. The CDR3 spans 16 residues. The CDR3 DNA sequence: TGTGCCAGCAGACCTACCCTCTCGGGTGGTGAAAACACCATATATTTT. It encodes CASRPTLSGGENTIYF.

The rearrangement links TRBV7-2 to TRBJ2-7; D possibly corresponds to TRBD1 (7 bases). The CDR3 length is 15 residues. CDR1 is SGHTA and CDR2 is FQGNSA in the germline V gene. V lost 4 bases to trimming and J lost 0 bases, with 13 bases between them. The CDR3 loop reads CASSSAGGSSYEQYF. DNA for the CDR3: TGTGCCAGCAGCTCGGCAGGGGGGAGCTCCTACGAGCAGTACTTC. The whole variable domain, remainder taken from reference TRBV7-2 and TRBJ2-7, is GAGVSQSPSNKVTEKGKDVELRCDPISGHTALYWYRQSLGQGLEFLIYFQGNSAPDKSGLPSDRFSAERTGGSVSTLTIQRTQQEDSAVYLCASSSAGGSSYEQYFGPGTRLTVT.

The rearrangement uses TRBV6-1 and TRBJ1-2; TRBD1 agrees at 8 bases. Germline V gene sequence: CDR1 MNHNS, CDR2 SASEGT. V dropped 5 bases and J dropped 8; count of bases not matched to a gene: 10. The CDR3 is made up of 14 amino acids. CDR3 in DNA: TGTGCCAGCAGTCTACGCACGACAGGGGACGGCTACACCTTC. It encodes CASSLRTTGDGYTF.

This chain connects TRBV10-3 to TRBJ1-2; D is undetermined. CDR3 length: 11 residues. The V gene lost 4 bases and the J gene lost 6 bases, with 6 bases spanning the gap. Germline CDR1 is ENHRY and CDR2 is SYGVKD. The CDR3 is CAISAEDGYTF. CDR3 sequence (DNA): TGTGCCATCAGTGCAGAGGATGGCTACACCTTC.

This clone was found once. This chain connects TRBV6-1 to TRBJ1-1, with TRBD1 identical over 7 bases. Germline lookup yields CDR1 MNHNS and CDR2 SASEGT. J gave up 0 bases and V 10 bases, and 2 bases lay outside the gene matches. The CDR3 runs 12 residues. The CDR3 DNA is TGTGCCATAGGGGGCGTGAACACTGAAGCTTTCTTT. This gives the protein CAIGGVNTEAFF.

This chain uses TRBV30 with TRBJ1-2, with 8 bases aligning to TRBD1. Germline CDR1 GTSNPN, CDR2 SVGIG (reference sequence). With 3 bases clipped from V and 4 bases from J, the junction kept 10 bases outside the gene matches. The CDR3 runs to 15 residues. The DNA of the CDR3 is TGTGCCTGGAGCCCCCAGGACAGGGATTTCTATGGCTACACCTTC. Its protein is CAWSPQDRDFYGYTF.

The CDR3 here is CASSQVTGGGGELFF. In DNA form, the CDR3 reads TGCGCCAGCAGCCAAGTAACGGGGGGGGGCGGGGAGCTGTTTTTT. The chain has TRBV4-1 and TRBJ2-2, with 8 positions matching TRBD2. The CDR3 loop spans 15 amino acids. Trimming took 1 base from V and 7 from J; bases not matched to a gene: 5. Per the germline V gene, CDR1 is MGHRA and CDR2 is YSYEKL.

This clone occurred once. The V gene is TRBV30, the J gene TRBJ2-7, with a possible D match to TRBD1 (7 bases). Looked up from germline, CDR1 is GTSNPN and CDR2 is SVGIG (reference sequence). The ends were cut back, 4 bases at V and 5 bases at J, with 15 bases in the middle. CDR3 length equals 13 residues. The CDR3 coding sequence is TGTGCCTGGAACGATGGAGGGGGCGACGAGCAGTACTTC. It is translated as CAWNDGGGDEQYF.

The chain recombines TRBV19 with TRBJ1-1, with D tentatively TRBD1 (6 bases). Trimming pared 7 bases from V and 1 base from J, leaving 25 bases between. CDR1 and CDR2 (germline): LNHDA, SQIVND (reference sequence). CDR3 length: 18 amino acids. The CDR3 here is CASKVETRGGTRNTEAFF. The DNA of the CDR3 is TGTGCCAGTAAGGTCGAAACGAGGGGGGGGACAAGGAACACTGAAGCTTTCTTT.

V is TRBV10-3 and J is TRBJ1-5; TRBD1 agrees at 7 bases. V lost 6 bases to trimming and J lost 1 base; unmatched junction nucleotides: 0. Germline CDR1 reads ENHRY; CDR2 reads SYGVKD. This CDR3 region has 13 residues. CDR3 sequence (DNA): TGTGCCATCAGGGGACAGAGCAATCAGCCCCAGCATTTT. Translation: CAIRGQSNQPQHF.

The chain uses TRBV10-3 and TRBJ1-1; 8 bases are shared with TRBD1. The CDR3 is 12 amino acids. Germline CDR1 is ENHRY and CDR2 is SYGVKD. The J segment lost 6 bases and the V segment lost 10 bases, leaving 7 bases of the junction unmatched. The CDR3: CATSGQGAEAFF. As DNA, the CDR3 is TGTGCCACTTCTGGACAGGGCGCTGAAGCTTTCTTT.

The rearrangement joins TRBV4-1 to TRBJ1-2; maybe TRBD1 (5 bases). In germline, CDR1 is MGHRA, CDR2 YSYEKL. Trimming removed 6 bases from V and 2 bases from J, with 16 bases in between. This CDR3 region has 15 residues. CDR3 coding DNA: TGCGCCAGCAGAATAAGCGGGGGACCAAACTATGGCTACACCTTC. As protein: CASRISGGPNYGYTF.

Here the CDR3 DNA reads TGCGCCAGCAGCTCGGGACAGTCCTACGAGCAGTACTTC. Encoded protein: CASSSGQSYEQYF. The V call is TRBV5-1, the J call TRBJ2-7; 7 bases are shared with TRBD1. The germline V gene encodes CDR1 SGHRS and CDR2 YFSETQ. The CDR3 has 13 residues. V was clipped by 3 bases and J by 1 base; unmatched bases: 1.

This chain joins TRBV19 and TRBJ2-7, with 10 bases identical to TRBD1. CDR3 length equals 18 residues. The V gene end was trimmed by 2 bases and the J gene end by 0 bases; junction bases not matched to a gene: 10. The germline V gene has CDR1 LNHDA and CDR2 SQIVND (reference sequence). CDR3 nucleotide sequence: TGTGCCAGTAGTATATCCCCCTCCCGGACAGGGGGCTCCTACGAGCAGTACTTC. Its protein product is CASSISPSRTGGSYEQYF.

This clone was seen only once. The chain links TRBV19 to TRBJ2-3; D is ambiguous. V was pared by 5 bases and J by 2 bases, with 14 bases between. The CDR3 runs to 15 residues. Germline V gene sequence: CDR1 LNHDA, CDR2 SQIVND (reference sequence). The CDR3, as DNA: TGTGCCAGTAGTCACAGTCTTTGGCCCACAGATACGCAGTATTTT. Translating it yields CASSHSLWPTDTQYF.

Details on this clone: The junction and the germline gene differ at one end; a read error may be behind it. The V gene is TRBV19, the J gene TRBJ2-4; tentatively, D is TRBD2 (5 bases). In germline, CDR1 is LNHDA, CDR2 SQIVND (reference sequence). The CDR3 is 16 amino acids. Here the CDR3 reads CASSTGNPGSKNSQYF. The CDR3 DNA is TGTGCCAGTAGTACCGGGAACCCCGGGTCCAAAAACAGTCAGTACTTC.

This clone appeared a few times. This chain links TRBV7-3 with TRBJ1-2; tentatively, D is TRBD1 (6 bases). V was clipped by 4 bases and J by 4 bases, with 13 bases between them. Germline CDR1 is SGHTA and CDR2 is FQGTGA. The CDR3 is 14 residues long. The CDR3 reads CASSSPSRGYGYTF. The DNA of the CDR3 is TGTGCCAGCAGCTCTCCATCCAGGGGCTATGGCTACACCTTC. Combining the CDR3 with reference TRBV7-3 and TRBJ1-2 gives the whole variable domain GAGVSQTPSNKVTEKGKYVELRCDPISGHTALYWYRQSLGQGPEFLIYFQGTGAADDSGLPNDRFFAVRPEGSVSTLKIQRTERGDSAVYLCASSSPSRGYGYTFGSGTRLTVV.

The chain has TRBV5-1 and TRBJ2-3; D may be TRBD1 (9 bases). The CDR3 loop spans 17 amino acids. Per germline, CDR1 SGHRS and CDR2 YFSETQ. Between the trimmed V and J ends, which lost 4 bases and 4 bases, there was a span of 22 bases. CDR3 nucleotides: TGCGCCAGCAGCCCGCCGGGACAGGGACTAGGGGCAGATACGCAGTATTTT. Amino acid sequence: CASSPPGQGLGADTQYF.

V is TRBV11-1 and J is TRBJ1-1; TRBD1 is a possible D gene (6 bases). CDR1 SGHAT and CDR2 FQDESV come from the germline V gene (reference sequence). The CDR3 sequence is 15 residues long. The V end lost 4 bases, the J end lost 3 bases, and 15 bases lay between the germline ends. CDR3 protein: CASSWEGGKDTEAFF. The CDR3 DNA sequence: TGTGCCAGCAGCTGGGAGGGGGGCAAGGACACTGAAGCTTTCTTT.

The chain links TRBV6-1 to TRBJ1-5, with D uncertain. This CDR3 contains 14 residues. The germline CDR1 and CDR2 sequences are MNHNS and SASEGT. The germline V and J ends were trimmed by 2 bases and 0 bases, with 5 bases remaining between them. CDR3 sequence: CASSEQDSNQPQHF. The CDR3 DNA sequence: TGTGCCAGCAGTGAACAGGATAGCAATCAGCCCCAGCATTTT.